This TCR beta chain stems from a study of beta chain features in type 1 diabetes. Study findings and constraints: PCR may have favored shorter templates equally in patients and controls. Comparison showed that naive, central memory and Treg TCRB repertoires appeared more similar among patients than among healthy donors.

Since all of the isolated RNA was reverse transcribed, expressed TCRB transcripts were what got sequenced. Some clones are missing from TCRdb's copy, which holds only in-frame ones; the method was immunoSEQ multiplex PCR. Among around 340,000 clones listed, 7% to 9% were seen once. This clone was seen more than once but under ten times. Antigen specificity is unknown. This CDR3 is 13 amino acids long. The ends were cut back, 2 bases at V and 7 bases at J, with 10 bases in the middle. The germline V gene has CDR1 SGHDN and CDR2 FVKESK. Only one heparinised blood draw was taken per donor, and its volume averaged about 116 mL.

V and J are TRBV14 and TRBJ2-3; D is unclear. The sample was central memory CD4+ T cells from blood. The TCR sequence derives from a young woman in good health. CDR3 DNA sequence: TGTGCCAGCAGCCAACAAGTGTTAAATACGCAGTATTTT. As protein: CASSQQVLNTQYF.